The clone carrying this T cell receptor (beta chain) was detected once. The data were obtained in a study of blood T cell repertoires in COVID-19. Seattle participants joined during active infection and were tracked over time. CDR1 and CDR2 (germline): SGHRS, YFSETQ. J lost 5 bases, V lost 2 bases, and 2 bases had no gene match. The length of the CDR3 is 15 residues. Authors' analysis steps: Reference gene primer amplification yielded estimated nucleated cell counts. Some clones are missing from TCRdb's copy, which holds only in-frame ones; the method was immunoSEQ multiplex PCR. Clonal size and the V and J genes are those of that table, whereas D and trimming came from the DNA. The table shows about 160,000 clones, with roughly 81% occurring only once.

The V gene is TRBV5-1, the J gene TRBJ2-2; 11 bases match TRBD1. The source of this sequence is a woman between 55 and 75 years old with COVID-19, enrolled during active disease. Sequencing was done on a sample of peripheral blood. CDR3 sequence: CASSFGQGATGELFF. The DNA for the CDR3 is TGCGCCAGCAGCTTCGGACAGGGGGCGACCGGGGAGCTGTTTTTT.